The clone carrying this T cell receptor (beta chain) was counted ten times or more. There are 13 residues in the CDR3. The germline V and J ends were trimmed by 3 bases and 3 bases, with 8 bases remaining between them. Germline V gene lookup returns CDR1 LNHDA and CDR2 SQIVND (reference sequence). Each CDR3 protein is one row after TCRdb ran MiXCR on the 5' RACE reads. The table lists about 74,000 distinct CDR3 sequences, around 5% of them singletons. The source of the sample is a study of neurological immune-mediated disorders. The chain links TRBV19 to TRBJ1-1; unclear D gene. Sequencing was done on a sample of PBMCs. This TCR came from a man aged 18 to 35 with multiple sclerosis. The CDR3 sequence is CASSIAGYTEAFF. The CDR3 coding sequence is TGTGCCAGTAGTATTGCGGGTTACACTGAAGCTTTCTTT.